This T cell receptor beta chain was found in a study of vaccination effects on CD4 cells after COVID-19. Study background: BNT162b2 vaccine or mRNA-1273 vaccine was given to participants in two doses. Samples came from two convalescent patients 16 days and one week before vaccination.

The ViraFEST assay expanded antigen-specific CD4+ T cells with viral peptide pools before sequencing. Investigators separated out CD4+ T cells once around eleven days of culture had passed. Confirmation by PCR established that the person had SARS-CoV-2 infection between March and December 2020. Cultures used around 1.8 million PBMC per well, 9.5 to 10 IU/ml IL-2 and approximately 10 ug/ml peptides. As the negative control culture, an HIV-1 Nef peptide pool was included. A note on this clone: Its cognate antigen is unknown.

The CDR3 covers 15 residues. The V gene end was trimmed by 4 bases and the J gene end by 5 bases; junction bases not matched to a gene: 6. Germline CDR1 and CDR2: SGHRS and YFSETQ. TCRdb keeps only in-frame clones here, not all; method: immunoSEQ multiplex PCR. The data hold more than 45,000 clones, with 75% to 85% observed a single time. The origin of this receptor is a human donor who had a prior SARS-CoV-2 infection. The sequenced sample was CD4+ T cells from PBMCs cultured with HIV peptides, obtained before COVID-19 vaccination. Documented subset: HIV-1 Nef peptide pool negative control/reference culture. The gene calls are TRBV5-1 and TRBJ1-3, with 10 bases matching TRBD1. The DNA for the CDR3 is TGCGCCAGCAGCCCCGGGACAGGGGATAGAAACACCATATATTTT. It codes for CASSPGTGDRNTIYF.